The sequence of this TCR beta chain was determined in a study of T cell changes during pregnancy in multiple sclerosis. The data were produced by immunoSEQ multiplex PCR, yet TCRdb's version contains in-frame clones alone and is incomplete. Among about 28,000 clones listed, 75% to 90% were seen once. The CDR3 is made up of 15 amino acids. CDR1 is SGHTA and CDR2 is FQGNSA in the germline V gene. The ends were cut back, 1 base at V and 5 bases at J, with 12 bases in the middle. This rearrangement joins TRBV7-2 to TRBJ1-5, with D unclear. Sequenced material: CD4+ T cells from peripheral blood mononuclear cells, taken in the first trimester of pregnancy. The origin of this receptor is a female donor in good health, enrolled as a control in a pregnancy study. CDR3 in amino acids: CASSLVVGADQPQHF. CDR3 coding DNA: TGTGCCAGCAGCTTAGTTGTAGGAGCGGATCAGCCCCAGCATTTT.